Below, 23 T cell receptor beta chains from the same sample are listed, as sequenced in a study of blood T cell repertoires in COVID-19. Clones were read by immunoSEQ multiplex PCR, and TCRdb kept only the in-frame ones, dropping some. The top ten clones hold about 8.4% of a sample with about 150,000 clones, approximately 80% of them seen once. The specimen sequenced was peripheral blood. The receptors were gathered from a woman aged 55 to 70 with active or convalescent COVID-19.

The V and J genes are TRBV5-4 and TRBJ1-3, with 7 bases lining up with TRBD1. Per the germline V gene, CDR1 is SGHNT and CDR2 is YYREEE (reference sequence). The CDR3 has 15 residues. With V trimmed by 4 bases and J by 4 bases, 8 bases remained unmatched. CDR3 DNA sequence: TGTGCCAGCAGCGGGGACAGTGGGACAGGAAACACCATATATTTT. Its translation is CASSGDSGTGNTIYF.

The V and J genes are TRBV6-6 and TRBJ1-2, with unresolved D. The CDR3 is 13 amino acids. V shed 2 bases and J shed 3 bases, with 7 bases lying between them. Germline-derived CDR1 and CDR2 are MNHNY and SVGAGI (reference sequence). In DNA form, the CDR3 reads TGTGCCAGCAGTTACGGCGGGGACTATGGCTACACCTTC. This translates into CASSYGGDYGYTF.

The chain links TRBV7-2 to TRBJ2-7; TRBD1 matches at 7 bases. CDR3 length: 13 amino acids. Trimming removed 3 bases from V and 4 bases from J; junction bases left unmatched: 3. CDR1 SGHTA and CDR2 FQGNSA come from the germline V gene. The CDR3 loop reads CASSFGTEYEQYV. The DNA of the CDR3 is TGTGCCAGCAGCTTCGGGACAGAGTACGAGCAGTACGTC.

This rearrangement joins TRBV5-1 to TRBJ1-1; perhaps TRBD1 as D (5 bases). CDR1 and CDR2 from the germline V gene are SGHRS and YFSETQ. This CDR3 region has 14 residues. V was clipped by 2 bases and J by 6 bases, with 14 bases between them. Here the CDR3 DNA reads TGCGCCAGCAGCTTAAACCAGGGTCCCCCTGAAGCTTTCTTT. Protein: CASSLNQGPPEAFF.

The chain combines TRBV28 with TRBJ2-2; the D gene is possibly TRBD2 (5 bases). V lost 7 bases to trimming and J lost 7 bases, with 7 bases between them. Germline loops: CDR1 MDHEN, CDR2 SYDVKM. The CDR3 runs to 11 residues. The CDR3 reads CASTRGGELFF. The DNA for the CDR3 is TGTGCCAGCACCCGGGGCGGGGAGCTGTTTTTT. Full variable domain (rest looked up from reference TRBV28 and TRBJ2-2): DVKVTQSSRYLVKRTGEKVFLECVQDMDHENMFWYRQDPGLGLRLIYFSYDVKMKEKGDIPEGYSVSREKKERFSLILESASTNQTSMYLCASTRGGELFFGEGSRLTVL.

This sequence joins TRBV6-1 and TRBJ1-4, with TRBD1 as a possible D gene (5 bases). Germline CDR1 is MNHNS and CDR2 is SASEGT. V was pared by 2 bases and J by 7 bases, with 8 bases between. The length of the CDR3 is 13 residues. CDR3 DNA sequence: TGTGCCAGCAGTGAACAGGGTAGTGAAAAACTGTTTTTT. It yields the protein CASSEQGSEKLFF.

The chain links TRBV7-2 to TRBJ2-1, with 8 bases aligning to TRBD2. Germline V lookup: CDR1 SGHTA, CDR2 FQGNSA. The CDR3 is 14 residues long. V trimming: 3 bases; J trimming: 4 bases; junction bases outside the gene matches: 2. The CDR3 DNA reads TGTGCCAGCAGCTTTACTAGCGGTTACAATGAGCAGTTCTTC. This gives the protein CASSFTSGYNEQFF.

This clone was found once. This chain joins TRBV28 and TRBJ2-2; 7 bases match TRBD2. Germline assignment: CDR1 MDHEN and CDR2 SYDVKM. J lost 5 bases, V lost 6 bases, and 6 bases had no gene match. The CDR3 is made up of 14 amino acids. CDR3 residues: CASRQTGGTGELFF. In nucleotides, the CDR3 is TGTGCCAGCAGACAAACGGGAGGAACCGGGGAGCTGTTTTTT.

The rearrangement joins TRBV5-1 to TRBJ2-2, with 9 bases aligning to TRBD1. Germline-derived CDR1 and CDR2 are SGHRS and YFSETQ. V was clipped by 1 base and J by 4 bases; unmatched bases: 2. The CDR3 covers 15 residues. The CDR3 protein is CASSLQQGATGELFF. In DNA, the CDR3 is TGCGCCAGCAGCTTGCAACAGGGGGCCACCGGGGAGCTGTTTTTT.

The rearrangement joins TRBV11-2 to TRBJ2-5, with D possibly matching TRBD1 (6 bases). Germline-derived CDR1 and CDR2 are SGHAT and FQNNGV. CDR3 length: 16 amino acids. Trimming stripped 1 base from V and 4 bases from J, with 16 bases between. CDR3 protein: CASSLGGGGEVETQYF. For the CDR3, the DNA is TGTGCCAGCAGCTTAGGGGGTGGGGGCGAGGTAGAGACCCAGTACTTC.

The rearrangement joins TRBV7-9 to TRBJ2-5; no definite D call. Germline V CDR1 and CDR2: SEHNR, FQNEAQ (reference sequence). This CDR3 spans 12 amino acids. Deletions cut 8 bases from V and 2 bases from J, with 9 bases between. DNA of the CDR3: TGTGCCAGCTCCTATGGTCAAGAGACCCAGTACTTC. This sequence encodes CASSYGQETQYF.

This chain joins TRBV10-2 and TRBJ1-1, with TRBD1 identical over 11 bases. J lost 10 bases, V lost 4 bases, and 8 bases had no gene match. Germline lookup yields CDR1 WSHSY and CDR2 SAAADI. This CDR3 spans 14 amino acids. Here the CDR3 DNA reads TGCGCCAGCAGTGGATCCGGGACAGGGGGTGCAGCTTTCTTT. Translating gives CASSGSGTGGAAFF.

This sequence joins TRBV6-5 and TRBJ1-6; 7 bases are shared with TRBD1. The V and J ends lost 6 bases and 7 bases, in that order; junction bases with no gene match: 6. The CDR3 covers 14 residues. Germline V CDR1 and CDR2: MNHEY, SVGAGI. The CDR3: CASRPGQENSPLHF. CDR3 bases: TGTGCCAGCAGACCCGGACAGGAGAATTCACCCCTCCACTTT.

V and J are TRBV28 and TRBJ2-7, with TRBD1 as a possible D gene (5 bases). Germline CDR1 reads MDHEN; CDR2 reads SYDVKM. The CDR3 runs 14 residues. The germline V and J ends were trimmed by 5 bases and 0 bases, with 11 bases remaining between them. The DNA for the CDR3 is TGTGCCAGCAGTACAGGAATTATCTCCTACGAGCAGTACTTC. Its translation: CASSTGIISYEQYF. Supplemented by reference TRBV28 and TRBJ2-7, the full variable domain reads DVKVTQSSRYLVKRTGEKVFLECVQDMDHENMFWYRQDPGLGLRLIYFSYDVKMKEKGDIPEGYSVSREKKERFSLILESASTNQTSMYLCASSTGIISYEQYFGPGTRLTVT.

The V gene is TRBV21-1, the J gene TRBJ2-5; the table gives TRBD2 as D, unverified against the DNA. TRBV21-1 is annotated as a pseudogene. The CDR3 consists of 14 residues. CDR3: CASRNLAGSETQYF. The CDR3 DNA follows: TGTGCCAGCAGAAATTTAGCGGGGTCGGAGACCCAGTACTTC.

The chain couples TRBV28 to TRBJ1-4, with 7 bases that match TRBD1. The junction had 7 bases not matched to a gene; V was cut back by 5 bases and J by 4 bases. The germline gives CDR1 MDHEN, CDR2 SYDVKM. CDR3 length equals 15 residues. The CDR3: CASSLDRALNEKLFF. CDR3 nucleotides: TGTGCCAGCAGTCTAGACAGGGCCCTTAATGAAAAACTGTTTTTT.

The table lists this clone with a few counts. This sequence joins TRBV12-1 and TRBJ1-5. TRBV12-1 is noted as a pseudogene. The CDR3 length is 16 residues. CDR3 region: CASSSRGRSINQPQHF. The CDR3 DNA follows: TGTGCCAGCAGCTCGCGGGGGCGGAGCATTAATCAGCCCCAGCATTTT.

This clone has only a few counts. The CDR3 coding sequence is TGTGCCAGCAGCTTGCTTGGGAGGGCGGATTCACCCCTCCACTTT. Amino acid sequence: CASSLLGRADSPLHF. J is TRBJ1-6 and V is TRBV5-6; D call uncertain. This CDR3 contains 15 residues. The germline V gene has CDR1 SGHDT and CDR2 YYEEEE. Trimming shortened V by 1 base and J by 8 bases, and 13 bases separated the two germline ends.

The chain joins TRBV11-2 to TRBJ2-7, with 10 bases aligning to TRBD2. This CDR3 region has 16 residues. Germline CDR1 reads SGHAT; CDR2 reads FQNNGV. V shed 0 bases, J shed 3 bases, and the junction held 5 bases outside the gene matches. The CDR3 protein is CASSLDVLAGVYEQYF. The DNA of the CDR3 is TGTGCCAGCAGCTTAGATGTCCTAGCGGGAGTCTACGAGCAGTACTTC.

This rearrangement joins TRBV19 to TRBJ1-1; D remains ambiguous. The V and J ends lost 5 bases and 1 base respectively, with 11 bases between them. This CDR3 is built from 14 residues. Germline V CDR1 and CDR2: LNHDA, SQIVND (reference sequence). CDR3 sequence (DNA): TGTGCCAGTAGTCCCTTAATCCCGAACACTGAAGCTTTCTTT. Its translation is CASSPLIPNTEAFF.

Only a few counts were recorded for this clone. This chain connects TRBV5-1 to TRBJ2-2, with TRBD2 matching 8 bases. V dropped 4 bases and J dropped 7; count of bases not matched to a gene: 12. The CDR3 sequence is 16 residues long. Germline-derived CDR1 and CDR2 are SGHRS and YFSETQ. CDR3 sequence reads: CASSQTSARGGGELFF. CDR3 nucleotide sequence: TGCGCCAGCAGCCAGACTAGCGCGAGGGGAGGCGGGGAGCTGTTTTTT.

The chain joins TRBV3-1 (or the pseudogene TRBV3-2) to TRBJ2-1; D perhaps matches TRBD2 (5 bases). CDR1 is LGHDT and CDR2 is YNNKEL in the germline V gene (reference sequence). The CDR3 has 15 amino acids. The ends were cut back, 6 bases at V and 3 bases at J, with 15 bases in the middle. CDR3 in amino acids: CASSRTSGVYNEQFF. The CDR3 nucleotides read TGTGCCAGCAGTCGGACCTCCGGGGTCTACAATGAGCAGTTCTTC.

This chain links TRBV11-2 with TRBJ1-2; 7 nucleotides match TRBD1. The V and J ends lost 5 bases and 8 bases, in that order; junction bases with no gene match: 8. The CDR3 is made up of 13 amino acids. Germline V gene data show CDR1 as SGHAT and CDR2 as FQNNGV. The CDR3 DNA reads as TGTGCCAGCAGCCTAGGGGGCCCATCAGGCTACACCTTC. Its translation is CASSLGGPSGYTF.